This T cell receptor (beta chain) was observed in a study of T-cell reconstitution after alpha-beta-depleted transplantation in children. General observations from the study: High day-60 TCRbeta diversity in some patients came from surviving recipient T cells and thymic progenitors. The main origin of T-cell counts and diversity one year after transplant was newly produced T cells.

A few counts support this clonotype. No antigen is known for it. Molecular barcoding with unique molecular identifiers was used for the TCRbeta library. TCRdb analysed the PCR reads with MiXCR anew, one entry per CDR3 protein. This repertoire shows around 100,000 distinct CDR3 sequences, under 9% found once; its top ten account for about 16%. The CDR3 extends over 15 amino acids. Trimming took 1 base from V and 5 from J, leaving 12 bases between them. This sequence was found in a boy under 10 years old with acute lymphoblastic leukemia, due to receive a stem cell transplant. The chain joins TRBV12-3 or TRBV12-4 to TRBJ2-1, with D perhaps matching TRBD1 or TRBD2 (6 bases each). This specimen was PBMCs, taken before TCRalphabeta/CD19-depleted stem cell transplant. The DNA of the CDR3 is TGTGCCAGCAGTTTAGGTGGGGGGCCCCACAATGAGCAGTTCTTC. It is translated as CASSLGGGPHNEQFF.